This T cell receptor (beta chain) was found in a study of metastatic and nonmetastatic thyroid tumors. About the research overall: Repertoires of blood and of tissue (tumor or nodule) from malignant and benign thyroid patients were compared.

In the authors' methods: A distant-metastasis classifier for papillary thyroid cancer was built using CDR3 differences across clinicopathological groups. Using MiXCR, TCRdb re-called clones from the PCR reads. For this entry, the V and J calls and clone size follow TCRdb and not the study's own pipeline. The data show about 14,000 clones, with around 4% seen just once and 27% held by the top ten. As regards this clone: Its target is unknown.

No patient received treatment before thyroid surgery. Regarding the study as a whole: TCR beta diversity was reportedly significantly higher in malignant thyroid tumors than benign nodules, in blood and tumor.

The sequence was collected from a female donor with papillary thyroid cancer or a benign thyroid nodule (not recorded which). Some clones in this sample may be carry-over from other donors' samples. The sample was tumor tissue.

The CDR3 protein is CASRGTGSNYGYTF. In DNA, the CDR3 is TGTGCCAGCAGGGGGACAGGCTCTAACTATGGCTACACCTTC. The chain joins TRBV6-2 or TRBV6-3 to TRBJ1-2; TRBD1 aligns across 8 bases. Germline V gives CDR1 MNHEY, CDR2 SVGEGT. Trimming took 6 bases from V and 0 from J; bases not matched to a gene: 3. This CDR3 has 14 residues.